This TCR beta chain was captured by sequencing in a study of blood T cell repertoires in COVID-19 (TCRdb year 2020). For the wider study: Samples from collaborators originated in the United States, Italy and Spain and spanned both the acute and convalescent phases of COVID-19. Deeply sampled blood TCRbeta repertoires from subjects exposed to, actively infected with, or recovered from COVID-19 were included in the dataset. Where available, HLA class I and class II types were obtained from metadata supplied by the sample provider rather than from assay-based typing. A de-identified subject ID, COVID-19 status, age in years and sex were almost always included in the sample metadata. The repertoires were made available in a free public database intended to serve as a resource for research on the immune response to SARS-CoV-2. The samples were drawn from two sources: the first 160 participants of the ongoing ImmuneRACE study, and 1,200 or so subjects contributed by 6 global collaborators. The material from the prospective study consisted of cDNA or gDNA derived from T cells, B-cell-depleted T cells, or PBMCs.

The immunoSEQ Assay, a bias-controlled multiplex PCR, was used to amplify TCRbeta CDR3 regions from genomic DNA. The paper's data handling went like this. The number of nucleated cells in each sample was estimated from the amplification of reference gene primers within the assay. To quantify the absolute abundance of each unique TCRbeta CDR3 rearrangement, sequence reads were collapsed and filtered. For each sample, productive Simpson clonality was calculated as the square root of Simpson's diversity index across productive rearrangements. TCRdb re-hosts the immuneACCESS table, in-frame sequences only. Its copies lack some clones; in the studies checked, an unresolved V gene accounts for under half of them, and the cause for the rest is not known. The DNA gave D and trimming, while V, J and clone size come from that table. This sample has approximately 100,000 clones in its table, and 70% to 85% of those were observed once. The ten largest clones add up to 9.5% to 15% of the sample.

As regards this clone: The antigen it recognizes is unknown. Base quality data are lacking; no much larger clone is found one base away.

The germline V gene provides CDR1 SGHRS and CDR2 YFSETQ. From cysteine to phenylalanine, the CDR3 is 13 amino acids long. Only CDR3 DNA remains: 39 bases, in frame from the first base. Cut back by 6 bases and 3 bases, the V and J ends lie 12 bases apart. Here is what the overall study found, with its caveats: The quantity of clinical and demographic metadata differed by source and by participant and was supplied without curation.

Collaborating institutions collected whole blood in K2EDTA tubes following their own protocols. For TCRbeta analysis, collaborators shipped samples in one of three forms: frozen whole blood, isolated PBMCs, or DNA extracted from either of those sample types. The sequenced material came from peripheral blood. Recombination joined TRBV5-1 with TRBJ1-2; TRBD1 is a weak D gene call, 5 bases matching. This clonotype originated in a human donor in a cohort sampled during active COVID-19. The CDR3 protein: CASTPWGDYGYTF. The DNA sequence follows: TGCGCCAGCACCCCATGGGGGGACTATGGCTACACCTTC.